This TCR beta chain appears in the sequencing data of a study of cytotoxic CD8 clonotypes in ibrutinib-treated CLL. The wider study: Patient counts were about a dozen relapsed/refractory, approximately 15 treatment-naive and about 18 IGHV unmutated. Study-level results: Clonality rose at ibrutinib response and fell back toward baseline at progression.

In this sample, this clone turned up once. Its antigen is still unknown. Sequencing used immunoSEQ multiplex PCR; TCRdb keeps in-frame clones, though not all of them. The repertoire consists of about 160,000 clones, with about 80% occurring once and the leading ten covering over 4.5%. This CDR3 region has 13 residues. Germline lookup yields CDR1 SGHDT and CDR2 YYEEEE. Deletions cut 0 bases from V and 8 bases from J, with 11 bases between. This TCR came from a human donor with chronic lymphocytic leukemia. The sample in question was PBMCs, obtained after 24 months of ibrutinib treatment. The chain recombines TRBV5-6 with TRBJ1-1, with D uncertain. CDR3 DNA sequence: TGTGCCAGCAGCTTGGGAGCGGGCCTGGAAGCTTTCTTT. Its translation is CASSLGAGLEAFF.